The T cell receptor beta chain described here comes from a study of cytomegalovirus exposure and HLA in healthy donors. Study background: Early released data had about 80 million unique TCRs, all coming from HLA-typed donors.

Each of the donors was a healthy bone marrow donor. This CDR3 comprises 16 residues. CDR1 and CDR2 from the germline V gene are LNHDA and SQIVND (reference sequence). The ends were cut back, 5 bases at V and 7 bases at J, with 23 bases in the middle. A word on this clone: No antigen is known for it.

Vbeta (60) and Jbeta (13) primers were used in the PCR. Profiling relied on immunoSEQ multiplex PCR, and the TCRdb table lists in-frame clones only, not all of them. Of roughly 170,000 clones detected, 77% appear once; the ten largest clones hold around 1.5%. Findings and limits, study-wide: A later analysis found common viral pathogens apparently linked to several of the most significant clusters.

Input material: PBMCs. This TCR was recovered from a woman between 25 and 40 years old in good health and CMV-seropositive. The V and J genes are TRBV19 and TRBJ2-5, with TRBD2 as a possible D gene (5 bases). The CDR3 protein is CASSPWEPVFKGTQYF. CDR3 in DNA: TGTGCCAGTAGTCCCTGGGAGCCGGTTTTTAAAGGGACCCAGTACTTC.